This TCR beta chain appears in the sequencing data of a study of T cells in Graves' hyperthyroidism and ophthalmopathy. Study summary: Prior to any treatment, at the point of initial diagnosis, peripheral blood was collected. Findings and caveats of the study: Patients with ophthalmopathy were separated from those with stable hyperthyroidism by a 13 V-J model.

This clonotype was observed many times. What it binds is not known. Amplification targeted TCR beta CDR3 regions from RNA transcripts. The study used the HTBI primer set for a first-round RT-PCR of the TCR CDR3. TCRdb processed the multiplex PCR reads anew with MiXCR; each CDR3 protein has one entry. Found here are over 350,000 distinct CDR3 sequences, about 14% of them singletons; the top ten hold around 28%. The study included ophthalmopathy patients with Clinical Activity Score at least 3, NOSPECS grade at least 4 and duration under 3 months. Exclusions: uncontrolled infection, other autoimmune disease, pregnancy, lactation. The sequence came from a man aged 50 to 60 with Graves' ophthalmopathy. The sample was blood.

In DNA, the CDR3 is TGTGCCAGCAGCCCAGGGACAGGGTATGGCTACACCTTC. This sequence encodes CASSPGTGYGYTF. The chain combines TRBV12-3 or TRBV12-4 with TRBJ1-2, with 9 bases matching TRBD1. The CDR3 is 13 residues long. With V trimmed by 6 bases and J by 5 bases, 4 bases remained unmatched.